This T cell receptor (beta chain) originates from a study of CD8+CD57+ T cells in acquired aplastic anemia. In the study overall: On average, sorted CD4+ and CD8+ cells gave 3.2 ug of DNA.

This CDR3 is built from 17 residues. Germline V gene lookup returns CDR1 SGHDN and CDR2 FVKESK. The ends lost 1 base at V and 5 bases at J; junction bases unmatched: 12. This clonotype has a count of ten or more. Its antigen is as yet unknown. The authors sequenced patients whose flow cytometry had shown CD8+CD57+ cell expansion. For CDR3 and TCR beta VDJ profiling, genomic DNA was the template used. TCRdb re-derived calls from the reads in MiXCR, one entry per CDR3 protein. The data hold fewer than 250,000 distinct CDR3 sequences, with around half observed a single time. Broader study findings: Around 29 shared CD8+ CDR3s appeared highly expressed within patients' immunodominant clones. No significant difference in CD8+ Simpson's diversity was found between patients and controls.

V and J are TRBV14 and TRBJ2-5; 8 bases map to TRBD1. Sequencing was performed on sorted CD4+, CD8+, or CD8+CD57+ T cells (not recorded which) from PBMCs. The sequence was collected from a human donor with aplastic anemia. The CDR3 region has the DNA TGTGCCAGCAGCCAAGGGGCAGGGGGCAGGTGGTGGGAGACCCAGTACTTC. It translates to CASSQGAGGRWWETQYF.